This entry concerns a single TCR beta chain. Its antigen remains unidentified. The naive CD8 population came from CD45RO-negative cells selected for CCR7, without terminally differentiated effector memory CD45RA+ cells. The sample comes from a study of shared clonotypes between healthy human individuals. Overall study: Three plates each covered CD4 naive and memory; CD8 naive two, CD8 memory one.

Per the authors' pipeline: As immunoSEQ supplied junction-only sequences (without quality scores), filtering differed. TCRdb's copy holds only in-frame clones and misses some; the assay was immunoSEQ multiplex PCR. V, J and clone size derive from that table, while D and trimming were established from the DNA sequence. The table records around 2,000,000 clones, 85% to 95% of them present only once. Findings of the study overall: Naive subsets generally exceeded memory subsets in estimated richness.

Trimming left V 5 bases short and J 2 bases short, with 15 bases between. This CDR3 comprises 15 residues. Germline CDR1 SEHNR, CDR2 FQNEAQ (reference sequence). This TCR was recovered from a man between 18 and 35 years old in good health. Some clones in this sample may be carry-over from other donors' samples. Sequencing used naive CD8+ T cells from PBMCs. This rearrangement joins TRBV7-9 to TRBJ1-2; D not certain. CDR3 sequence reads: CASSQSAGLNYGYTF. In DNA, the CDR3 is TGTGCCAGCAGCCAAAGCGCGGGGTTGAACTATGGCTACACCTTC.